Listed below are T cell receptor beta chains from one sample, sequenced in a study of PD-L1 blockade in urothelial cancer. The data were produced by immunoSEQ multiplex PCR, yet TCRdb's version contains in-frame clones alone and is incomplete. The sample consists of 35,000 or so clones, over 70% of them appearing once. The material was PBMCs, obtained around atezolizumab (anti-PD-L1) treatment. All receptors derive from a man in his sixties with urothelial cancer. Each CDR3 is given with its conserved first and last residue. Fields, in order: V gene, D gene, clone size, J gene, CDR3 protein, CDR3 DNA. D genes are given only for firm matches. Where a row states a size, it is once, few, many or the class of an expanded clone; other rows omit it.

>TRBV28|.|.|TRBJ1-2
CASSNGGGINYGYTF
TGTGCCAGCAGTAACGGGGGGGGAATCAACTATGGCTACACCTTC
>TRBV6-1|.|few|TRBJ1-6
CATLDSAMNNSPLHF
TGTGCCACCCTTGACAGCGCTATGAATAATTCACCCCTCCACTTT
>TRBV7-2|TRBD1|.|TRBJ2-2
CASSRTGALQGTGTGELFF
TGTGCCAGCAGCCGTACCGGCGCCCTACAGGGGACAGGGACCGGGGAGCTGTTTTTT
>TRBV7-9|TRBD2|.|TRBJ2-1
CASSPGSTSGRDEQFF
TGTGCCAGCAGCCCAGGGTCGACTAGCGGGAGGGATGAGCAGTTCTTC
>TRBV5-1|.|.|TRBJ2-7
CASSFGFEQYF
TGCGCCAGCAGCTTCGGGTTTGAGCAGTACTTC
>TRBV7-2|TRBD2|.|TRBJ2-1
CASSLDSGNSYNEQFF
TGTGCCAGCAGCTTAGATAGCGGGAACTCCTACAATGAGCAGTTCTTC
>TRBV30|TRBD1|.|TRBJ2-7
CAWRPGQGISYEQYF
TGTGCCTGGAGGCCGGGACAGGGTATATCCTACGAGCAGTACTTC
>TRBV10-2|TRBD1|.|TRBJ1-5
CASSEQTGGEEQPQHF
TGCGCCAGCAGTGAACAGACAGGGGGCGAGGAACAGCCCCAGCATTTT
>TRBV28|TRBD1|few|TRBJ1-4
CASSLRTGEKLFF
TGTGCCAGCAGTTTAAGGACAGGCGAAAAACTGTTTTTT
>TRBV6-5|TRBD1|.|TRBJ2-1
CASSSGDRDYNEQFF
TGTGCCAGCAGTTCGGGGGACAGGGACTACAATGAGCAGTTCTTC
>TRBV30|.|.|TRBJ1-5
CAWSLVRSNQPQHF
TGTGCCTGGAGCCTGGTCAGAAGCAATCAGCCCCAGCATTTT
>TRBV18|TRBD2|.|TRBJ2-1
CASSPTLAGGTYNEQFF
TGTGCCAGCTCACCGACTTTAGCGGGAGGGACTTACAATGAGCAGTTCTTC